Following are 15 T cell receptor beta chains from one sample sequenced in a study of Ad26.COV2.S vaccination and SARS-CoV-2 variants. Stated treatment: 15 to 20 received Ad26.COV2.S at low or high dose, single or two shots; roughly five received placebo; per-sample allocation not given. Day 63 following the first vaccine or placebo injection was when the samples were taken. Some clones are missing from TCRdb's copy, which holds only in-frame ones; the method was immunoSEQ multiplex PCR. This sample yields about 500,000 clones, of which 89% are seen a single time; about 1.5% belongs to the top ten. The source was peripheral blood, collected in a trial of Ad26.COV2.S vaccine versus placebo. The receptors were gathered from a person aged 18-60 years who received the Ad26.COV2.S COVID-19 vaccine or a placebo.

The CDR3 coding sequence is TGTGCCAGCAGCTTAGTGGCGCAGGTCAATGAGCAGTTCTTC. This translates into CASSLVAQVNEQFF. The J gene is TRBJ2-1, the V gene TRBV7-8; D not resolved. Germline V gene sequence: CDR1 SGHVS, CDR2 FQNEAQ. V lost 1 base and J 6 bases, leaving 10 bases between the germline ends. The CDR3 loop spans 14 amino acids.

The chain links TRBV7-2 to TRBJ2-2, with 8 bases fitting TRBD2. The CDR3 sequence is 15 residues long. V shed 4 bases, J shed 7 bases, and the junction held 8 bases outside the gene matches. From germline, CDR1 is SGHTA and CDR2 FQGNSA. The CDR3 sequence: CASSWGSGTGGELFF. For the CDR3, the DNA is TGTGCCAGCAGCTGGGGTAGCGGGACCGGCGGGGAGCTGTTTTTT. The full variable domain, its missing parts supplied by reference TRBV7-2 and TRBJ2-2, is GAGVSQSPSNKVTEKGKDVELRCDPISGHTALYWYRQSLGQGLEFLIYFQGNSAPDKSGLPSDRFSAERTGGSVSTLTIQRTQQEDSAVYLCASSWGSGTGGELFFGEGSRLTVL.

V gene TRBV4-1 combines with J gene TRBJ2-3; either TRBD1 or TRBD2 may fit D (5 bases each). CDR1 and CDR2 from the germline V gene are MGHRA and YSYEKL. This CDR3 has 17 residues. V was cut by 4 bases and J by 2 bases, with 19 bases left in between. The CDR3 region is CASSRIRSQEVTDTQYF. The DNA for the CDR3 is TGCGCCAGCAGCCGGATCAGGTCACAGGAGGTCACAGATACGCAGTATTTT.

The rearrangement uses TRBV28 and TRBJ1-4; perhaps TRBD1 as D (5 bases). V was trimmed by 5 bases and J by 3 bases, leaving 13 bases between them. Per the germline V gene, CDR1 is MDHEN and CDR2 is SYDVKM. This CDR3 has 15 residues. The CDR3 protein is CASSQPGSANEKLFF. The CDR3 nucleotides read TGTGCCAGCAGTCAACCAGGGTCGGCTAATGAAAAACTGTTTTTT.

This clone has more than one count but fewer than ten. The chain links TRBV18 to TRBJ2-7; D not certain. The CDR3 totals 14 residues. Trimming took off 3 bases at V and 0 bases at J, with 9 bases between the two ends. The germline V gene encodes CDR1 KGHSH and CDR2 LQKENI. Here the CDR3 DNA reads TGTGCCAGCTCACCGGACCGAAGCTCCTACGAGCAGTACTTC. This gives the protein CASSPDRSSYEQYF.

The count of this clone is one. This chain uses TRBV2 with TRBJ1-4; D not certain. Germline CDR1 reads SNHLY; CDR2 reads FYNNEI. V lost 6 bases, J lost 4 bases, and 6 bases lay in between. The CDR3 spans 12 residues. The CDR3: CASSQNNEKLFF. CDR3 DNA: TGTGCCAGCAGCCAGAATAATGAAAAACTGTTTTTT.

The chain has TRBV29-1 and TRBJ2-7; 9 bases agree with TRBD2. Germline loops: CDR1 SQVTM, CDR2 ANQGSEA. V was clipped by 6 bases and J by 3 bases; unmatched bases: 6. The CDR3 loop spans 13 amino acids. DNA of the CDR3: TGCAGCGTCGGGGCTAGCGGGAACTACGAGCAGTACTTC. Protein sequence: CSVGASGNYEQYF.

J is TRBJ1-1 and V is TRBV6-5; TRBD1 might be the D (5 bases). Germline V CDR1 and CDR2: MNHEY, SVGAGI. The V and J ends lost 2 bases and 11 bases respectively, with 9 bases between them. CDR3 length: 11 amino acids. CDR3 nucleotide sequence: TGTGCCAGCAGTTACGGGGCTGCGGCTTTCTTT. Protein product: CASSYGAAAFF.

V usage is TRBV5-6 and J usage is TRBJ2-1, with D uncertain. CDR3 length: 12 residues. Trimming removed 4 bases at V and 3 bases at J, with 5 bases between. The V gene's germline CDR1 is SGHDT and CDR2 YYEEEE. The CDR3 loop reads CASSLFYNEQFF. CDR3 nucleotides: TGTGCCAGCAGCCTATTCTACAATGAGCAGTTCTTC.

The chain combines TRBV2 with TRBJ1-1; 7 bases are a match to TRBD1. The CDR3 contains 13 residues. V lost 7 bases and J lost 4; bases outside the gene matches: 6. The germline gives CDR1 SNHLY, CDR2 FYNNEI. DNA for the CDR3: TGTGCCAGCACCCAGAGGGGGCCCACTGAAGCTTTCTTT. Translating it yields CASTQRGPTEAFF. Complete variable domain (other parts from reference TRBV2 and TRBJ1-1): EPEVTQTPSHQVTQMGQEVILRCVPISNHLYFYWYRQILGQKVEFLVSFYNNEISEKSEIFDDQFSVERPDGSNFTLKIRSTKLEDSAMYFCASTQRGPTEAFFGQGTRLTVV.

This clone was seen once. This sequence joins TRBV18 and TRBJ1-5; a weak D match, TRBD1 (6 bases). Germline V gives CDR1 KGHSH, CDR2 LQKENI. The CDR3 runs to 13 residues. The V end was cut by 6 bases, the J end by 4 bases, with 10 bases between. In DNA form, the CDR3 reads TGTGCCAGCTCTCTAGGACAGAATCAGCCCCAGCATTTT. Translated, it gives CASSLGQNQPQHF. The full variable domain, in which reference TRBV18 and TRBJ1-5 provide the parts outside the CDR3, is NAGVMQNPRHLVRRRGQEARLRCSPMKGHSHVYWYRQLPEEGLKFMVYLQKENIIDESGMPKERFSAEFPKEGPSILRIQQVVRGDSAAYFCASSLGQNQPQHFGDGTRLSIL.

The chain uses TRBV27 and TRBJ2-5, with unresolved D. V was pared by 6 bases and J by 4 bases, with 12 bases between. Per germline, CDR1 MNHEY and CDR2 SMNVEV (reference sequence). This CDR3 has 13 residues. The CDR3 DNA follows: TGTGCCAGCAGAAGGTACGAAGGAGAGACCCAGTACTTC. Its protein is CASRRYEGETQYF.

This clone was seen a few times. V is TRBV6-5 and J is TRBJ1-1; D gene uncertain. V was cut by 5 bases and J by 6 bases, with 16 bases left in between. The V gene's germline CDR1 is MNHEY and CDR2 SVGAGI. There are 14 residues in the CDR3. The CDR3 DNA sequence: TGTGCCAGCAGTATCGTGGCAGCGAAGGCTGAAGCTTTCTTT. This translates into CASSIVAAKAEAFF.

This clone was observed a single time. The CDR3 nucleotides are TGTGCCAGCAGCTTAACATCCCTAGCGGGAGCTACGCAGTATTTT. Protein: CASSLTSLAGATQYF. V usage is TRBV7-3 and J usage is TRBJ2-3; 10 bases are shared with TRBD2. This CDR3 region has 15 residues. Germline values: CDR1 SGHTA, CDR2 FQGTGA. V shed 0 bases, J shed 8 bases, and the junction held 5 bases outside the gene matches.

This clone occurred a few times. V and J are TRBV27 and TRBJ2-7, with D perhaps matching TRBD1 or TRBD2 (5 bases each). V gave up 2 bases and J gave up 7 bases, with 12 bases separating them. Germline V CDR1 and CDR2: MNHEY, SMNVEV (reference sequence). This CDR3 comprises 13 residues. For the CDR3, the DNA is TGTGCCAGCAGTTTAAAGGGGAGCCAGGAGCAGTACTTC. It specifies CASSLKGSQEQYF.